A single sample is the source of the 19 T cell receptor beta chains below, sequenced in a study of T cells in Graves' hyperthyroidism and ophthalmopathy. Template material for amplifying TCR beta CDR3 regions consisted of RNA transcripts. The HTBI set primed first-round TCR CDR3 RT-PCR. TCRdb reprocessed the multiplex PCR reads with MiXCR, giving one entry per CDR3 protein. The table includes 300,000 to 450,000 distinct CDR3 sequences, approximately 15% detected once. Sequenced input: blood. Source of these receptors: a woman aged 60-75 years with Graves' hyperthyroidism.

This clonotype was recorded at least ten times. DNA for the CDR3: TGCAGTGCTAGGACCTCAAGGTCGAACACTGAAGCTTTCTTT. This gives the protein CSARTSRSNTEAFF. The chain employs TRBV20-1 and TRBJ1-1; D uncertain. Between the trimmed V and J ends, which lost 3 bases and 1 base, there was a span of 12 bases. The germline CDR1 and CDR2 sequences are DFQATT and SNEGSKA (reference sequence). The CDR3 is made up of 14 amino acids.

V usage is TRBV19 and J usage is TRBJ2-1, with 7 bases fitting TRBD2. Germline CDR1 and CDR2: LNHDA and SQIVND (reference sequence). The CDR3 is 15 amino acids. V lost 3 bases, J lost 4 bases, and 6 bases stayed unmatched. The CDR3 sequence: CASSIGTKGYNEQFF. The CDR3 nucleotides are TGTGCCAGTAGTATTGGGACTAAAGGATACAATGAGCAGTTCTTC.

This clonotype was seen repeatedly, ten times or more. This chain's CDR3 is CASSSKGWSGNQPQHF. CDR3 nucleotide sequence: TGTGCCAGCAGTTCCAAAGGGTGGTCGGGCAATCAGCCCCAGCATTTT. This chain links TRBV27 with TRBJ1-5; no reliable D call. V was pared by 4 bases and J by 2 bases, with 15 bases between. The CDR3 length is 16 residues. Germline CDR1 is MNHEY and CDR2 is SMNVEV (reference sequence).

Many counts were recorded for this clonotype. This rearrangement joins TRBV11-2 to TRBJ2-1; a possible D gene is TRBD2 (6 bases). The CDR3 loop spans 17 amino acids. V dropped 5 bases and J dropped 8 bases, with 25 bases sitting between them. The germline gives CDR1 SGHAT, CDR2 FQNNGV. This CDR3 reads CASSRGIAAGSYYEQFF. CDR3 DNA: TGTGCCAGCAGCCGGGGCATAGCGGCCGGGTCGTATTATGAGCAGTTCTTC.

The rearrangement joins TRBV2 to TRBJ2-7; D unresolved. The end of the DNA fits TRBJ2-1 better, so the J call may be wrong. The CDR3 sequence is 14 residues long. Looked up from germline, CDR1 is SNHLY and CDR2 is FYNNEI. In nucleotides, the CDR3 is TGTGCCAGCACGGTAGCTCTTTTTGGCTACGAGCAGTTCTTC. Protein product: CASTVALFGYEQFF.

This clonotype was counted many times. The CDR3 bases are TGCAGCGTAGCAAGGGGGCCCAATGAGCAGTTCTTC. Protein product: CSVARGPNEQFF. This sequence joins TRBV29-1 and TRBJ2-1; 7 positions match TRBD1. V gave up 6 bases and J gave up 6 bases; unmatched junction bases: 5. In germline, CDR1 is SQVTM, CDR2 ANQGSEA. The CDR3 is made up of 12 amino acids.

This clonotype appeared many times. The rearrangement uses TRBV7-9 and TRBJ2-1; maybe TRBD2 (5 bases). Germline values: CDR1 SEHNR, CDR2 FQNEAQ (reference sequence). CDR3 size: 16 residues. V lost 5 bases and J lost 1, with 15 bases in between. The CDR3 sequence: CASSPSIGGSYNEQFF. CDR3 bases: TGTGCCAGCAGCCCCTCGATTGGCGGGTCCTACAATGAGCAGTTCTTC. Full variable domain (rest looked up from reference TRBV7-9 and TRBJ2-1): DTGVSQNPRHKITKRGQNVTFRCDPISEHNRLYWYRQTLGQGPEFLTYFQNEAQLEKSRLLSDRFSAERPKGSFSTLEIQRTEQGDSAMYLCASSPSIGGSYNEQFFGPGTRLTVL.

This clonotype has at least ten counts. This chain uses TRBV11-3 with TRBJ1-2, with D possibly matching TRBD1 (5 bases). The CDR3 length is 13 residues. Trimming stripped 2 bases from V and 6 bases from J, with 10 bases between. Germline CDR1 and CDR2: SGHNT and YENEEA. The CDR3 sequence is CASSLTGGNGYTF. CDR3 DNA: TGTGCCAGCAGCTTAACGGGGGGTAATGGCTACACCTTC.

This chain links TRBV6-1 with TRBJ1-2; no reliable D call. Trimming took 10 bases from V and 8 from J, leaving 23 bases between them. Germline V gives CDR1 MNHNS, CDR2 SASEGT. The CDR3 sequence is 14 residues long. The CDR3 sequence is CATNPLMRDRGYTF. CDR3 DNA: TGTGCCACCAACCCCCTTATGCGGGATCGGGGCTACACCTTC.

This clonotype was detected many times. The V call is TRBV24-1, the J call TRBJ2-5; unclear D gene. V was clipped by 2 bases and J by 5 bases, with 8 bases between them. Per germline, CDR1 KGHDR and CDR2 SFDVKD. The CDR3 is 13 amino acids. The CDR3 is CATSDSHQETQYF. Here the CDR3 DNA reads TGTGCCACCAGTGATTCTCATCAGGAGACCCAGTACTTC.

This clonotype was seen only a few times. J is TRBJ1-2 and V is TRBV6-1; tentative D call: TRBD1 (5 bases). Trimming cost V 2 bases and J 3 bases, with 7 bases left between them. Germline V CDR1 and CDR2: MNHNS, SASEGT. There are 13 residues in the CDR3. The chain's CDR3 is CASSEYRHYGYTF. CDR3 DNA: TGTGCCAGCAGTGAATACAGGCACTATGGCTACACCTTC.

At least ten counts were recorded for this clonotype. The V gene is TRBV7-2, the J gene TRBJ2-1, with D tentatively TRBD1 (6 bases). The CDR3 has 15 residues. Germline CDR1 is SGHTA and CDR2 is FQGNSA. V was pared by 3 bases and J by 7 bases, with 16 bases between. In DNA, the CDR3 is TGTGCCAGCAGCTTCTGGGGGCAGGGAGTGAATGAGCAGTTCTTC. It is translated as CASSFWGQGVNEQFF.

This clonotype was recorded at least ten times. The chain combines TRBV20-1 with TRBJ2-7; tentatively, D is TRBD2 (6 bases). Trimming left V 1 base short and J 1 base short, with 17 bases between. Germline CDR1 DFQATT, CDR2 SNEGSKA (reference sequence). This CDR3 has 16 residues. In nucleotides, the CDR3 is TGCAGTGCTAGAGCCCGGTTGGCTAGCGTATCCTACGAGCAGTACTTC. This translates into CSARARLASVSYEQYF.

The chain carries TRBV5-6 and TRBJ2-3; TRBD1 matches 7 bases. The CDR3 extends over 15 amino acids. The J segment lost 2 bases and the V segment lost 4 bases, leaving 7 bases of the junction unmatched. Germline loops: CDR1 SGHDT, CDR2 YYEEEE. The CDR3 here is CASSPRTGYTDTQYF. Here the CDR3 DNA reads TGTGCCAGCAGCCCCCGGACAGGATACACAGATACGCAGTATTTT.

The rearrangement links TRBV11-2 to TRBJ2-5; D is possibly TRBD2 (6 bases). CDR3 length equals 13 residues. Germline V gene lookup returns CDR1 SGHAT and CDR2 FQNNGV. V lost 4 bases, J lost 1 base, and 7 bases lay in between. The CDR3 sequence: CASSWGLQETQYF. CDR3 DNA: TGTGCCAGCAGCTGGGGACTCCAAGAGACCCAGTACTTC.

In its sample, this clonotype was seen many times. J is TRBJ2-7 and V is TRBV5-1; D remains ambiguous. The length of the CDR3 is 14 residues. CDR1 and CDR2 from the germline V gene are SGHRS and YFSETQ. Trimming took 2 bases from V and 2 from J, leaving 11 bases between them. CDR3 amino acids: CASSLDGRTYEQYF. The CDR3 DNA is TGCGCCAGCAGCTTAGATGGGCGAACCTACGAGCAGTACTTC.

The sample holds many counts of this clonotype. V usage is TRBV27 and J usage is TRBJ2-4; 9 bases are a match to TRBD2. CDR3 length: 13 amino acids. The germline V gene has CDR1 MNHEY and CDR2 SMNVEV (reference sequence). The J segment lost 7 bases and the V segment lost 5 bases, leaving 3 bases of the junction unmatched. The chain's CDR3 is CASSAAGGNIQYF. In nucleotides, the CDR3 is TGTGCCAGCAGTGCAGCGGGAGGCAACATTCAGTACTTC.

Many counts were recorded for this clonotype. This chain links TRBV2 with TRBJ2-7; D assignment may be TRBD1 or TRBD2 (6 bases each). The CDR3 runs 15 residues. V was cut by 1 base and J by 5 bases, with 15 bases left in between. Germline-derived CDR1 and CDR2 are SNHLY and FYNNEI. The CDR3 nucleotides are TGTGCCAGCAGTGAAGGAGGGGGGCTCAGGAACGAGCAGTACTTC. It codes for CASSEGGGLRNEQYF.

In its sample, this clonotype was seen many times. V usage is TRBV12-3 or TRBV12-4 and J usage is TRBJ1-6, with TRBD1 matching over 11 bases. The CDR3 contains 16 residues. The trim removed 4 bases at V and 7 bases at J, leaving 6 bases unmatched. CDR3 DNA: TGTGCCAGCAGTTCCGGACAGGGGGCTCGGAATTCACCCCTCCACTTT. This encodes CASSSGQGARNSPLHF.